The rows below give T cell receptor beta chains drawn from one sample of a study of control samples from healthy donors and cancer patients. TCRdb keeps only in-frame clones here, not all; method: immunoSEQ multiplex PCR. This table holds 15,000 to 20,000 clones, more than 75% found once. Sequenced input: PBMCs. The receptor set was obtained from a woman aged 55-70 years with head and neck cancer. The CDR3 runs from the conserved cysteine through the conserved F or W. A D gene is named only where the DNA matches it firmly. Part of the rows lack a size; the others show once, few, many or a class for expanded clones.

V: TRBV11-2; D: .; size: .; J: TRBJ2-7; CDR3: CASSLVGPEQYF; DNA: TGTGCCAGCAGCCTAGTAGGGCCGGAGCAGTACTTC
V: TRBV11-2; D: .; size: .; J: TRBJ2-2; CDR3: CASSLVLSGGPGELFF; DNA: TGTGCCAGCAGCTTGGTTCTATCGGGGGGCCCCGGGGAGCTGTTTTTT
V: TRBV27; D: .; size: .; J: TRBJ2-1; CDR3: CASSNGPRLNSSYNEQFF; DNA: TGTGCCAGCAGTAATGGGCCACGACTAAATAGCTCCTACAATGAGCAGTTCTTC
V: TRBV3-1/TRBV3-2; D: .; size: .; J: TRBJ2-7; CDR3: CASSHPPFSEQYF; DNA: TGTGCCAGCAGCCACCCCCCCTTTTCCGAGCAGTACTTC
V: TRBV15; D: .; size: once; J: TRBJ2-3; CDR3: CATSLGTDTQYF; DNA: TGTGCCACCAGTCTTGGCACAGATACGCAGTATTTT
V: TRBV5-5; D: .; size: .; J: TRBJ2-7; CDR3: CASSPAETYEQYF; DNA: TGTGCCAGCAGCCCCGCGGAGACGTACGAGCAGTACTTC
V: TRBV2; D: .; size: .; J: TRBJ1-5; CDR3: CASSDSGEGQPQHF; DNA: TGTGCCAGCAGTGACTCGGGCGAGGGGCAGCCCCAGCATTTT
V: TRBV9; D: TRBD2; size: .; J: TRBJ2-1; CDR3: CASSVSSGRINEQFF; DNA: TGTGCCAGCAGCGTCTCTAGCGGGAGGATCAATGAGCAGTTCTTC
V: TRBV4-1; D: TRBD1; size: .; J: TRBJ2-6; CDR3: CASSQDRQGNFLGANVLTF; DNA: TGCGCCAGCAGCCAAGACCGACAGGGTAACTTCCTCGGGGCCAACGTCCTGACTTTC
V: TRBV18; D: TRBD1; size: .; J: TRBJ2-1; CDR3: CASSTGTGQTFEQFF; DNA: TGTGCCAGCTCCACCGGGACAGGGCAGACTTTTGAGCAGTTCTTC
V: TRBV11-3; D: .; size: .; J: TRBJ2-1; CDR3: CASSLGGDNEQFF; DNA: TGTGCCAGCAGCTTAGGAGGGGACAATGAGCAGTTCTTC
V: TRBV7-9; D: TRBD2; size: once; J: TRBJ2-5; CDR3: CASSLTSGSNWETQYF; DNA: TGTGCCAGCAGCTTAACTAGCGGGAGTAATTGGGAGACCCAGTACTTC
V: TRBV5-6; D: .; size: once; J: TRBJ2-7; CDR3: CASSQAPGDRPLRREQYF; DNA: TGTGCCAGCAGCCAGGCGCCGGGAGACCGGCCGTTGCGTCGGGAGCAGTACTTC
V: TRBV5-1; D: .; size: .; J: TRBJ2-5; CDR3: CASSLMSGGKETQYF; DNA: TGCGCCAGCAGCTTGATGTCCGGCGGAAAAGAGACCCAGTACTTC
V: TRBV3-1/TRBV3-2; D: .; size: .; J: TRBJ1-6; CDR3: CASSQVGTNSPLHF; DNA: TGTGCCAGCAGCCAAGTAGGGACTAATTCACCCCTCCACTTT
V: TRBV7-9; D: .; size: .; J: TRBJ1-5; CDR3: CASSSQTQPQHF; DNA: TGTGCCAGCAGCTCCCAGACCCAGCCCCAGCATTTT
V: TRBV3-1/TRBV3-2; D: TRBD1; size: few; J: TRBJ1-1; CDR3: CASSQDLWTGETEAFF; DNA: TGTGCCAGCAGCCAAGATCTATGGACAGGGGAGACTGAAGCTTTCTTT
V: TRBV2; D: .; size: .; J: TRBJ1-1; CDR3: CASRADRNTEAFF; DNA: TGTGCCAGCAGAGCAGACAGGAACACTGAAGCTTTCTTT
V: TRBV15; D: .; size: once; J: TRBJ2-4; CDR3: CATSRGPGEIYIQYF; DNA: TGTGCCACCAGCAGAGGTCCGGGGGAGATTTACATTCAGTACTTC
V: TRBV4-2; D: .; size: .; J: TRBJ1-4; CDR3: CASSSKLDGKLFF; DNA: TGTGCCAGCAGCTCGAAGCTCGACGGAAAACTGTTTTTT
V: TRBV7-9; D: TRBD2; size: large; J: TRBJ2-2; CDR3: CASSFKGGETGELFF; DNA: TGTGCCAGCAGCTTCAAGGGAGGGGAAACCGGGGAGCTGTTTTTT
V: TRBV13; D: TRBD1; size: few; J: TRBJ2-7; CDR3: CASSPDRAPSYEQYF; DNA: TGTGCCAGCAGCCCAGACAGGGCCCCTAGTTACGAGCAGTACTTC
V: TRBV27; D: TRBD2; size: .; J: TRBJ2-5; CDR3: CASGPRGLAGVVGETQYF; DNA: TGTGCCAGCGGACCCCGGGGACTAGCGGGAGTCGTAGGGGAGACCCAGTACTTC
V: TRBV7-9; D: TRBD1; size: few; J: TRBJ2-7; CDR3: CASSFLADRGMGEQYF; DNA: TGTGCCAGCAGCTTTCTTGCTGACAGGGGAATGGGCGAGCAGTACTTC
V: TRBV3-1/TRBV3-2; D: .; size: few; J: TRBJ1-3; CDR3: CASSQDKKGPGNTIYF; DNA: TGTGCCAGCAGCCAAGACAAGAAAGGACCTGGAAACACCATATATTTT